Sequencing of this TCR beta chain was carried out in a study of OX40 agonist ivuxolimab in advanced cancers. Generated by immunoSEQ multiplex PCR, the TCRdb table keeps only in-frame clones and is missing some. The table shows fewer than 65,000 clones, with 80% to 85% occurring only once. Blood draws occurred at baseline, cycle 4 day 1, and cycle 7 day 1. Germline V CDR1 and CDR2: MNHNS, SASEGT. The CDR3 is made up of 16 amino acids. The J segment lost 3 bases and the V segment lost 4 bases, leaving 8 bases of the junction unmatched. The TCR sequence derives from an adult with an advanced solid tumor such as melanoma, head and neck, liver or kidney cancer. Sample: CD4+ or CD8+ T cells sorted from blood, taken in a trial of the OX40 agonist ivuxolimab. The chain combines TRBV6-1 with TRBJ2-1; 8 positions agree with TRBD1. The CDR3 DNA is TGTGCCAGCAGTGTGGGGAGACAGGGGCGCTACAATGAGCAGTTCTTC. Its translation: CASSVGRQGRYNEQFF.